Listed below are T cell receptor beta chains from one sample, sequenced in a study of patients and donors after allogeneic stem cell transplantation. MiXCR, applied by TCRdb to the RT-PCR reads, yields one record per CDR3 protein. The sample lists about a million distinct CDR3 sequences; about a sixth were seen once. The sequencing sample was made of blood, either unsorted or a sorted T cell fraction (not recorded which). These receptors came from a human donor who was either an allogeneic HSCT recipient or a stem cell or donor lymphocyte infusion donor (not recorded which). It is not recorded whose cells these are; they may come from a transplant donor. Both conserved end residues are part of each CDR3. The D gene is left open where the match is weak. Rows give clone size only sometimes, using once, few, many, or a class for an expanded clone.

>.|TRBJ2-3|TRBD2|TRBV10-3
TGTGCCATCGGCAGGCTTAGCGGGGGCACAGATACGCAGTATTTT
CAIGRLSGGTDTQYF
>.|TRBJ2-7|.|TRBV18
TGTGCCAGCTCACCCTTGGCGGGAAGATACGAGCAGTACTTC
CASSPLAGRYEQYF
>.|TRBJ1-5|TRBD1|TRBV20-1
TGCAGTGCCCGCCGGACAGGGGGCGTCGGGGGTGTTAATCAGCCCCAGCATTTT
CSARRTGGVGGVNQPQHF
>few|TRBJ2-3|.|TRBV9
TGTGCCAGCAGCCACCGGACCCTAAACACAGATACGCAGTATTTT
CASSHRTLNTDTQYF
>few|TRBJ2-3|.|TRBV7-6
TGTGCCAGCAGCTTAGCGCCCAGGAGCACAGATACGCAGTATTTT
CASSLAPRSTDTQYF
>once|TRBJ2-5|.|TRBV5-6
TGTGCCAGCAGCTTAATTCGTACAGAGACCCAGTACTTC
CASSLIRTETQYF
>.|TRBJ2-6|.|TRBV3-1
TGTGCCAGCAGCCAAGGGGGGACGGCTCGCTCTGGGGCCAACGTCCTGACTTTC
CASSQGGTARSGANVLTF
>.|TRBJ2-1|TRBD2|TRBV5-4
TGTGCCAGCAGCTTGACTTTTCTAGCGGGGGTTAGCTCCTACAATGAGCAGTTCTTC
CASSLTFLAGVSSYNEQFF
>.|TRBJ2-1|TRBD2|TRBV3-1
TGTGCCAGCAGCCGGAAGACTAGCGGTCCTTACAATGAGCAGTTCTTC
CASSRKTSGPYNEQFF
>.|TRBJ2-7|.|TRBV12-3/TRBV12-4
TGTGCCAGCAGTTTTCGCACCCCCTCCTACGAGCAGTACTTC
CASSFRTPSYEQYF